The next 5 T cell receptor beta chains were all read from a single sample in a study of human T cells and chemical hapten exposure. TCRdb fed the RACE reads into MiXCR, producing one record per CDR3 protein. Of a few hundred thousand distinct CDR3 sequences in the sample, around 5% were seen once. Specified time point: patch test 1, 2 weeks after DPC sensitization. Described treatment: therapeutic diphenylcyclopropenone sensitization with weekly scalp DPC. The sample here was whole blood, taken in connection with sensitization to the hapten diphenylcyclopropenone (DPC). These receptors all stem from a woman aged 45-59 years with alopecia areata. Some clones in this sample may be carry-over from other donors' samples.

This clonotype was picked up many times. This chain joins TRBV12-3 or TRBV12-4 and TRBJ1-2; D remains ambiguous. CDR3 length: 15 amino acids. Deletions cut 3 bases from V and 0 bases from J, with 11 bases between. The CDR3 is CASSFSGDPNYGYTF. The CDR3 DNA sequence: TGTGCCAGCAGTTTCTCAGGAGACCCTAACTATGGCTACACCTTC.

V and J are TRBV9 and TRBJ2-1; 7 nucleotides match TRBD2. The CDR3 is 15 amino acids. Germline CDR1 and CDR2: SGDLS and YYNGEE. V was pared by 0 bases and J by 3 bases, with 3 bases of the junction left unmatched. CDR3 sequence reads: CASSVEGTNYNEQFF. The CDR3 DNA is TGTGCCAGCAGCGTAGAGGGGACTAACTACAATGAGCAGTTCTTC.

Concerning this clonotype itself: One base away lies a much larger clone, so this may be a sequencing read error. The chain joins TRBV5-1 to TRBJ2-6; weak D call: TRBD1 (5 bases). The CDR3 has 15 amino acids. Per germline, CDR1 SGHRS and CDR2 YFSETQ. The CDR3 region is CASSPETSGAIVLTF. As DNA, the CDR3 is TGCGCCAGCAGCCCGGAAACTTCTGGGGCCATCGTCCTGACTTTC.

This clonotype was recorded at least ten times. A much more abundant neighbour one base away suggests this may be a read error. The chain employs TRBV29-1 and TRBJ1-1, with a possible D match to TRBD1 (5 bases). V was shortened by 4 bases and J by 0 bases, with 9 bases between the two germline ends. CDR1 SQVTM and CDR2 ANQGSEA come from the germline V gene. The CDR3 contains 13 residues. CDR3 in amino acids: CSVAAGMNTEAFF. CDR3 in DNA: TGCAGCGTTGCGGCAGGGATGAACACTGAAGCTTTCTTT.

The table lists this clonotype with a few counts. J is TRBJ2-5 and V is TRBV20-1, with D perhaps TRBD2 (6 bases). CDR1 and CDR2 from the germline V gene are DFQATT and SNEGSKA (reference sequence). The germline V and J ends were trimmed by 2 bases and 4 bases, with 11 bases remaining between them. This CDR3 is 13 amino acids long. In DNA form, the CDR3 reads TGCAGTGCTAGAACCGTGGAGGGAGAGACCCAGTACTTC. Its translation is CSARTVEGETQYF.